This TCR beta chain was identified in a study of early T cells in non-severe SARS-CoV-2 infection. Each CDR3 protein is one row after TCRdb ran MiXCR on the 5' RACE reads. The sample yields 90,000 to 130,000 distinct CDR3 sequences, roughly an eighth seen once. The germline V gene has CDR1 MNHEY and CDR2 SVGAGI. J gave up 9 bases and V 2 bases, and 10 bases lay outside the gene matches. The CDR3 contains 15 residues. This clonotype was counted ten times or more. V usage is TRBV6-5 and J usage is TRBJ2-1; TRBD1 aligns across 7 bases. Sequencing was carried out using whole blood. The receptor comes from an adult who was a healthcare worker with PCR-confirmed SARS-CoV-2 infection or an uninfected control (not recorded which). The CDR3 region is CASSYPPTGDGEQFF. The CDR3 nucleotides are TGTGCCAGCAGTTACCCCCCCACAGGGGATGGTGAGCAGTTCTTC.